This TCR beta chain was captured by sequencing in a study of T cells in Graves' hyperthyroidism and ophthalmopathy. Study background: It was at initial diagnosis, before any treatment, that peripheral blood was collected.

This clonotype was detected many times. The V end was cut by 5 bases, the J end by 4 bases, with 14 bases between. The CDR3 extends over 14 amino acids. There were TCR beta CDR3 regions amplified from RNA transcripts. The primer set for the first-round RT-PCR of the TCR CDR3 was HTBI. Each CDR3 protein is one row after TCRdb ran MiXCR on the multiplex PCR reads. This sample has approximately 400,000 distinct CDR3 sequences; more than 11% occur once, and the top ten carry around 10%. Patients were excluded because of uncontrolled infection, other autoimmune disease, pregnancy or lactation. Diagnostic decisions used clinical symptoms, serum thyroxine and TRAb, thyroid ultrasound and orbital computed tomography.

Sample: blood. The rearrangement joins TRBV12-3 or TRBV12-4 to TRBJ1-2; D not certain. This clonotype was obtained from a woman aged 60-75 years with Graves' hyperthyroidism. The CDR3 sequence is CASSPRILGYGYTF. For the CDR3, the DNA is TGTGCCAGCAGTCCACGGATCTTGGGCTATGGCTACACCTTC.